This T cell receptor (beta chain) stems from a study of beta chain features in type 1 diabetes. A single heparinised blood sample, averaging approximately 0.12 L, was obtained per donor. This clone was seen a few times. The antigen remains undetermined. Study results and caveats: Type 1 diabetes patients had moderately but significantly shorter TCRB CDR3s in all four CD4+ subsets.

Sequenced material consisted of expressed TCRB transcripts (all of the isolated RNA was reverse transcribed). Naive, central memory and regulatory T cell samples came to a mean of approximately 3.3 million reads. TCRdb's table, derived via immunoSEQ multiplex PCR, lists solely in-frame clones and lacks some. The sample lists 45,000 to 65,000 clones; around 56% were seen once. The CDR3 has 16 residues. The germline gives CDR1 SGHTA, CDR2 FQGNSA. Trimming at V came to 2 bases and at J to 2 bases, leaving 6 bases not matched to a gene. V gene TRBV7-2 combines with J gene TRBJ2-7; 10 positions agree with TRBD2. The TCR originated in a woman between 35 and 50 years old with type 1 diabetes. The sequenced sample was Tregs from blood. CDR3 protein: CASSLYGGLAAYEQYF. The DNA of the CDR3 is TGTGCCAGCAGCTTATACGGTGGACTAGCGGCCTACGAGCAGTACTTC. Complete variable domain (other parts from reference TRBV7-2 and TRBJ2-7): GAGVSQSPSNKVTEKGKDVELRCDPISGHTALYWYRQSLGQGLEFLIYFQGNSAPDKSGLPSDRFSAERTGGSVSTLTIQRTQQEDSAVYLCASSLYGGLAAYEQYFGPGTRLTVT.